The text below deals with one T cell receptor beta chain. This clone appeared once. Its antigen is not yet known. No much larger clonotype is one base removed from it; base qualities were not supplied. These data belong to a study of blood T cell repertoires in COVID-19 (dated by TCRdb to 2020 to 2022). Notes on the research overall: Samples covering the acute and convalescent phases of COVID-19 were provided by collaborators in the United States, Italy and Spain. The material from the prospective study consisted of cDNA or gDNA derived from T cells, B-cell-depleted T cells, or PBMCs. Subjects who had been exposed to COVID-19, were actively infected with it, or had recovered from it provided the deeply sampled blood TCRbeta repertoires that made up the dataset. The repertoires were made available in a free public database intended to serve as a resource for research on the immune response to SARS-CoV-2. The samples were drawn from the first 160 participants of the ongoing ImmuneRACE study and from 950 to 1,500 subjects provided by 6 global collaborators. A de-identified subject ID, COVID-19 status, age in years and sex were almost always included in the sample metadata. Where HLA class I and class II types were available, the types were taken from metadata supplied by the sample provider, not from assay-based typing.

Whole blood was collected in K2EDTA tubes by collaborating institutions according to the institutions' own protocols. For TCRbeta analysis, collaborators shipped samples in one of three forms: frozen whole blood, isolated PBMCs, or DNA extracted from either of those sample types. What the authors observed across the whole study: How much clinical and demographic metadata was included differed by source and by participant, and the metadata was provided uncurated.

TCRbeta CDR3 regions were amplified from genomic DNA using the immunoSEQ Assay, a bias-controlled multiplex PCR. From the authors' description of their analysis: Within the assay, amplification of reference gene primers was used to estimate how many nucleated cells each sample contained. Sequence reads were collapsed and filtered to measure the absolute abundance of every unique TCRbeta CDR3 rearrangement. For each sample, productive Simpson clonality was calculated as the square root of Simpson's diversity index over productive rearrangements. TCRdb provides this immuneACCESS table in a form limited to in-frame rearrangements. Some clones are lacking; in checked studies, under half of them reflect an unresolved V gene, and why the rest are absent is not known. For V, J and clone size, that table is used; D and trimming come from the DNA. The sample data list more than 65,000 clones, and around 76% of these were observed just once. The ten largest clones add up to around 15% of the sample.

The CDR3 covers 16 residues, taking in both the cysteine and the phenylalanine. Left in the record is the CDR3 DNA by itself, 48 bases read in frame from the first base. After removal of 4 bases from V and 5 bases from J, the junction retains 13 bases not matched to a gene. Looking up the germline V gene yields CDR1 SGDLS and CDR2 YYNGEE. This chain joins TRBV9 to TRBJ1-1, with 8 bases in between that match TRBD1. Specimen: peripheral blood. The sequence came from a woman aged 80 or over with acute or convalescent COVID-19. The DNA sequence reads TGTGCCAGCAGCAAATTTAACAGGGGGGATAGGACTGAAGCTTTCTTT. This codes for CASSKFNRGDRTEAFF.